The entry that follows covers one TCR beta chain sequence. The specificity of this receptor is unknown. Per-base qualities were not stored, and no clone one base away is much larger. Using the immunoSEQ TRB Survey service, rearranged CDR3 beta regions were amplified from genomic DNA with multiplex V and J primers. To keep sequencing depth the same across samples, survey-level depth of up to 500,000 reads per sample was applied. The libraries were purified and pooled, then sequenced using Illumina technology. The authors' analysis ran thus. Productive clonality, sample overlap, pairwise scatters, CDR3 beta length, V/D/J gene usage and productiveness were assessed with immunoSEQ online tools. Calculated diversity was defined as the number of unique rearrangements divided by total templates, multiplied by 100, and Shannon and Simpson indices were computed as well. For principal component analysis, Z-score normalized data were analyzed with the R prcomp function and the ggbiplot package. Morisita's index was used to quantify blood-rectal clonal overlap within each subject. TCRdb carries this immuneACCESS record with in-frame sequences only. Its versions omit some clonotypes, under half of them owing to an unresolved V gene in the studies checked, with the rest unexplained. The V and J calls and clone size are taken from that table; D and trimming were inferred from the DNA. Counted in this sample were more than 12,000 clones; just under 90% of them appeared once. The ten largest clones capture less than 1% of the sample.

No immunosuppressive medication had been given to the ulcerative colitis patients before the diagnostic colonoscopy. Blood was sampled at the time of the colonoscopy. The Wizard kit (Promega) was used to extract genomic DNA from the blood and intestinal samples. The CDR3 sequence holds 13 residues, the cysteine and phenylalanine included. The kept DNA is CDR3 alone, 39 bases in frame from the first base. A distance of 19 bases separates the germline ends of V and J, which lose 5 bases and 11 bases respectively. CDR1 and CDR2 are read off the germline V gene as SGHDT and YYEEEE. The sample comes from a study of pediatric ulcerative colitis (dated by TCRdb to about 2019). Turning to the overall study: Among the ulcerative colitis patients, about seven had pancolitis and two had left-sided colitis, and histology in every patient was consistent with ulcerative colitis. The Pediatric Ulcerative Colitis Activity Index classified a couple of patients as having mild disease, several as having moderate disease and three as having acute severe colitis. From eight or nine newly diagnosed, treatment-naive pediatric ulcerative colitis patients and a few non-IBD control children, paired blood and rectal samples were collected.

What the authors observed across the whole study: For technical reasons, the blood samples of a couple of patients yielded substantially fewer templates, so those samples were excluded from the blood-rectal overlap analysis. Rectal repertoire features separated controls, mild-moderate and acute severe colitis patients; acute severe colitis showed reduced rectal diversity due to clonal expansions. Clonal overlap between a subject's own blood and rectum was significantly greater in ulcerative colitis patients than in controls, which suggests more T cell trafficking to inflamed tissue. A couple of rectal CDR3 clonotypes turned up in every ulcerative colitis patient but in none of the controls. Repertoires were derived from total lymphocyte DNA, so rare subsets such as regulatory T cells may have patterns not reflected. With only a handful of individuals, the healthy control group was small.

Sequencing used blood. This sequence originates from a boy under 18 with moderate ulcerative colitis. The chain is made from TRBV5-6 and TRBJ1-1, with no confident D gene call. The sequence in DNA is TGTGCCAGCAGTCATGGCGCTGGGCTGGGGGCTTTCTTT. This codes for CASSHGAGLGAFF.